The TCR beta chain described here comes from a study of blood T cell repertoires in COVID-19. Study-wide context: Acute and convalescent COVID-19 specimens originated in the United States, Italy and Spain. PBMCs, B-cell-depleted T cells, or T cells were the source of the cDNA or gDNA that made up the material.

In the original workflow: From reference gene primer amplification, estimates of nucleated cell counts were derived. Profiling relied on immunoSEQ multiplex PCR, and the TCRdb table lists in-frame clones only, not all of them. The V and J calls and clone size are taken from that table; D and trimming were inferred from the DNA. The sample includes about 300,000 clones, around 89% of them seen just once. Germline lookup yields CDR1 MGHRA and CDR2 YSYEKL. The CDR3 has 14 residues. The ends lost 3 bases at V and 4 bases at J; junction bases unmatched: 2. The J gene is TRBJ2-1, the V gene TRBV4-1; TRBD1 matches 8 bases. The receptor was isolated from a woman aged 25-40 years who had recovered from COVID-19. Sample: peripheral blood. CDR3 protein: CASSQDRVYNEQFF. The CDR3 DNA sequence: TGCGCCAGCAGCCAGGACAGGGTTTACAATGAGCAGTTCTTC.